This T cell receptor beta chain stems from a study of T cell responses to AZD1222 COVID-19 vaccine. Study-level points and caveats: An increase in Spike-specific TCR breadth and depth was observed after two AZD1222 doses. Just 5 to 7 AZD1222 recipients were seropositive at baseline. Donor demographics were predominantly white British with a female majority; clonal diversity may be underestimated. At 160-218 and 743-854, vaccine-associated CD4 TCRs were dominant, and they spanned spike.

Libraries were prepared by immunoSEQ multiplex PCR; TCRdb keeps only in-frame clonotypes and omits some of them. The table lists 74,000 or so clones, about 85% of them singletons. As concerns this clone: Antigen unknown.

This CDR3 contains 12 residues. Germline CDR1 is LNHDA and CDR2 is SQIVND (reference sequence). Germline trimming cut 10 bases from V and 6 bases from J; bases unmatched to any gene: 7. The rearrangement links TRBV19 to TRBJ1-1; TRBD1 matches at 8 bases. Source: peripheral blood, taken on day 0 of AZD1222 vaccination. This TCR derives from an adult in good health. CDR3 sequence reads: CATGDRTSEAFF. The CDR3 bases are TGTGCCACCGGGGACAGGACGTCTGAAGCTTTCTTT.